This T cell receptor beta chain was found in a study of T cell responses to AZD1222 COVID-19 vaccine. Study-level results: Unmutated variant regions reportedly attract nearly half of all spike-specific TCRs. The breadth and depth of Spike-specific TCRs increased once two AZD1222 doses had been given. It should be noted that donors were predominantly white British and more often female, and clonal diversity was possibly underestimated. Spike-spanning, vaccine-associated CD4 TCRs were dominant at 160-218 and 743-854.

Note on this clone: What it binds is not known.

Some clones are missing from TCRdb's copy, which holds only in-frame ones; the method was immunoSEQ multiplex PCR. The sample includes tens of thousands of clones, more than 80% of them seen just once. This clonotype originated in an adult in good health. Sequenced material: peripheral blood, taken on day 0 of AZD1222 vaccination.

In DNA form, the CDR3 reads TGTGCCTGGGCAGGGAACAACTATGGCTACACCTTC. Its protein product is CAWAGNNYGYTF. V is TRBV30 and J is TRBJ1-2; D may be TRBD1 (5 bases). CDR3 length: 12 amino acids. Trimming left V 5 bases short and J 2 bases short, with 9 bases between. Germline loops: CDR1 GTSNPN, CDR2 SVGIG (reference sequence).